The T cell receptor (beta chain) described here comes from a study of shared clonotypes between healthy human individuals. Overall study: Plates per donor: three CD4 naive, three CD4 memory, two CD8 naive, one CD8 memory.

The CDR3 is 13 residues long. The germline V gene encodes CDR1 SNHLY and CDR2 FYNNEI. The germline V and J ends were trimmed by 7 bases and 7 bases, with 14 bases remaining between them. Running of the assay took place at deep level. The authors' processing: ImmunoSEQ sequences covered only the junction and lacked quality scores; filtering therefore differed. Sequencing was performed with immunoSEQ multiplex PCR; in TCRdb, only in-frame clones are kept and a portion is missing. That table gives V, J and clone size, and the DNA gave D and trimming. The sample shows about 640,000 clones, about two thirds of them seen only once.

The sequencing input was memory CD4+ T cells sorted from blood. Specified subset: CD45RA-negative fraction. The receptor comes from a woman aged 30 to 39 in good health. The chain has TRBV2 and TRBJ1-5; no clear D. The CDR3 DNA follows: TGTGCCAGCATGATAAATTCGGAGCAGCCCCAGCATTTT. Protein sequence: CASMINSEQPQHF.